A selection of T cell receptor beta chains follows, all from one sample in a study of OX40 agonist ivuxolimab in advanced cancers. Libraries were prepared by immunoSEQ multiplex PCR; TCRdb keeps only in-frame clonotypes and omits some of them. Of 90,000 or so clones detected, roughly 89% appear once; the ten largest clones hold around 0.3%. Specimen: CD4+ or CD8+ T cells sorted from blood, collected in a trial of the OX40 agonist ivuxolimab. These receptors came from an adult with an advanced solid tumor such as melanoma, head and neck, liver or kidney cancer. Each CDR3 is given with its conserved first and last residue.

CDR3 length	V gene	J gene	CDR3 protein
15	TRBV5-1	TRBJ2-2	CASSFRPAAPGELFF
15	TRBV19	TRBJ1-4	CASSIEGGYDEKLFF
15	TRBV11-2	TRBJ1-4	CASSSSGARNEKLFF
18	TRBV12-1	TRBJ1-1	CASSFDDTARQGSPEAFF
15	TRBV28	TRBJ2-3	CATTPSGVGKDTQYF
15	TRBV6-5	TRBJ2-3	CASTMSGGEQGTQYF
14	TRBV30	TRBJ1-2	CAWSGGTGGLGYTF
15	TRBV6-5	TRBJ2-2	CASSLMRGHTGELFF
14	TRBV7-2	TRBJ1-1	CASSLVPEGTEAFF
15	TRBV6-5	TRBJ1-2	CASRRRDRLNYGYTF
13	TRBV6-5	TRBJ1-3	CATSPTAGNTIYF
16	TRBV6-1	TRBJ2-3	CASSEALGQGADTQYF
15	TRBV5-1	TRBJ1-1	CASAKGAGENTEAFF
14	TRBV7-6	TRBJ2-7	CASSLGETVYEQYF
14	TRBV29-1	TRBJ2-7	CSGTDSTYPYEQYF
12	TRBV7-9	TRBJ1-1	CASSLSQREAFF
14	TRBV19	TRBJ1-3	CASSIRVPGNTIYF
15	TRBV9	TRBJ1-2	CASSPQPTGGYGYTF
14	TRBV7-3	TRBJ1-1	CASSMQGDNTEAFF
15	TRBV13	TRBJ2-4	CASSLGGGEGDIQYF
15	TRBV28	TRBJ2-2	CASRSGTALIWELFF
13	TRBV30	TRBJ1-6	CAWTGTGSSPLHF
14	TRBV19	TRBJ1-5	CASSIGQPNQPQHF
16	TRBV15	TRBJ1-1	CATSRGLGRRSTEAFF
14	TRBV28	TRBJ1-3	CASSLGQGRNTIYF
15	TRBV5-6	TRBJ2-5	CASSLGVLGQETQYF
18	TRBV7-8	TRBJ2-3	CASSTVRSGEGSTDTQYF
14	TRBV29-1	TRBJ1-2	CSVDKDWDGYGYTF
15	TRBV9	TRBJ2-1	CASSASGSGFNEQFF
17	TRBV28	TRBJ2-1	CASSVLTGTGGLDEQFF